This paragraph reports one T cell receptor beta chain. Its antigen remains unidentified. V was shortened by 6 bases and J by 0 bases, with 8 bases between the two germline ends. The V gene's germline CDR1 is SNHLY and CDR2 FYNNEI. CDR3 length: 13 residues. This sample is part of a study of cytomegalovirus exposure and HLA in healthy donors. The study's findings and limits: A later analysis reportedly found fewer N-insertions in an Asian-associated ancestry cluster than the roughly 700-donor mean. Most TCR sequences showed up rarely, but some public TCRs showed up in many donors. The study carried out a later analysis of TCR beta sequences. It associated approximately 17,000 of them with specific HLA alleles at a false discovery rate of 0.05.

The PCR employed 60 Vbeta primers together with 13 Jbeta primers. Authors' analysis steps: As a later analysis found, there were 80 million or so unique TCR beta chains, of which roughly 11 million were shared. Repertoires were generated with immunoSEQ multiplex PCR, while TCRdb's copy carries only in-frame clones and drops some. That table supplies the V and J calls and clone size; D and trimming were determined from the DNA. Of approximately 100,000 clones in the sample, 65% to 80% are singletons; the top ten hold 7.5% to 9.5%. The receptor's source is a human donor in good health. The rearrangement uses TRBV2 and TRBJ1-1; no clear D. Sequencing was performed on PBMCs. In DNA form, the CDR3 reads TGTGCCAGCAGCGTTACTATGAACACTGAAGCTTTCTTT. This gives the protein CASSVTMNTEAFF.